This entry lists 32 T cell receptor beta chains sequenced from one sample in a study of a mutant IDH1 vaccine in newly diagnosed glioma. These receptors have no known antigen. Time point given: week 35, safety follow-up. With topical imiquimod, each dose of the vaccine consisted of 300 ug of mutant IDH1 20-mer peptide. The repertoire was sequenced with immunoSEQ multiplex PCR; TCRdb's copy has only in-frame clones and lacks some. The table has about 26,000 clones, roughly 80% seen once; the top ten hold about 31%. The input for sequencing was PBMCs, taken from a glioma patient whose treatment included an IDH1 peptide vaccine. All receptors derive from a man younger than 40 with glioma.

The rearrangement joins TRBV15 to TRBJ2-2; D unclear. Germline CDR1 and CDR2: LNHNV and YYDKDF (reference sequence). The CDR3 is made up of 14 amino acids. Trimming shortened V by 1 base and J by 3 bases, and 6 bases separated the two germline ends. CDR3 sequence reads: CATSRARYTGELFF. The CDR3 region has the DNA TGTGCCACCAGCAGAGCCCGGTACACCGGGGAGCTGTTTTTT.

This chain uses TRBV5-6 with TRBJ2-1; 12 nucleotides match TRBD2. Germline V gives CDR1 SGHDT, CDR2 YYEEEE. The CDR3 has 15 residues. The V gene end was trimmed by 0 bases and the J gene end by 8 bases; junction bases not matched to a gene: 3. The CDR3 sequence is CASSLGLAGVYEQFF. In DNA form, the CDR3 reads TGTGCCAGCAGCTTGGGACTAGCGGGAGTATATGAGCAGTTCTTC.

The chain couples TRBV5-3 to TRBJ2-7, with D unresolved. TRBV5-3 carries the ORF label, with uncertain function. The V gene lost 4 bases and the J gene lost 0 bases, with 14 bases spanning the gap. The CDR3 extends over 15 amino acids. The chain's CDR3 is CARSGWTTNSYEQYF. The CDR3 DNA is TGTGCCAGAAGCGGCTGGACGACCAACTCCTACGAGCAGTACTTC.

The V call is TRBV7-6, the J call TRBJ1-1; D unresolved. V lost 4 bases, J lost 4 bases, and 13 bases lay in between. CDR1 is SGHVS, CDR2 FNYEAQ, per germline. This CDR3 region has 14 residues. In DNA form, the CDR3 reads TGTGCCAGCAGCTACGGGGAGGGCGTCACTGAAGCTTTCTTT. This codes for CASSYGEGVTEAFF.

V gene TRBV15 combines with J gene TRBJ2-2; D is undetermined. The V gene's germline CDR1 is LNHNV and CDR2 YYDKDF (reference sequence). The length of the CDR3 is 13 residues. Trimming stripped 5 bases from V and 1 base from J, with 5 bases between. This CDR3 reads CATSPGNTGELFF. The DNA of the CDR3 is TGTGCCACCAGCCCGGGGAACACCGGGGAGCTGTTTTTT.

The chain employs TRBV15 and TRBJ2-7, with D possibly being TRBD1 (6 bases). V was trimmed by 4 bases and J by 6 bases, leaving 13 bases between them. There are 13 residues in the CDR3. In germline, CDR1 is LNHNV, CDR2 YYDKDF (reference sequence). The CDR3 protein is CATSNLQGPEQYF. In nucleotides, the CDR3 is TGTGCCACCAGCAATTTACAGGGTCCCGAGCAGTACTTC.

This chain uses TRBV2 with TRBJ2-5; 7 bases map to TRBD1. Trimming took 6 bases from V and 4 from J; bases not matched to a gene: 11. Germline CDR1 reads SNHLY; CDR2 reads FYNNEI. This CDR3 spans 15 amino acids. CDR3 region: CASREQGIGGETQYF. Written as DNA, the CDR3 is TGTGCCAGCAGGGAACAGGGGATTGGGGGAGAGACCCAGTACTTC.

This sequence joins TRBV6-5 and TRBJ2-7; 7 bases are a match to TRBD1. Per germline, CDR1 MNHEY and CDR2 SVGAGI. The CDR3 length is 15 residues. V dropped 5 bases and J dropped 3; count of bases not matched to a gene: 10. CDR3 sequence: CASSKRVQGNYEQYF. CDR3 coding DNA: TGTGCCAGCAGTAAAAGGGTACAGGGGAACTACGAGCAGTACTTC.

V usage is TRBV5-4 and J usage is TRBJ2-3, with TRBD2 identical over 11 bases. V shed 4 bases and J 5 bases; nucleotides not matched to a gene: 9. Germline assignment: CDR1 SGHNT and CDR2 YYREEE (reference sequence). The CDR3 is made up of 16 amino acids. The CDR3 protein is CASSTLLAGEGDTQYF. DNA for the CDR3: TGTGCCAGCAGCACCCTACTAGCGGGAGAAGGAGATACGCAGTATTTT.

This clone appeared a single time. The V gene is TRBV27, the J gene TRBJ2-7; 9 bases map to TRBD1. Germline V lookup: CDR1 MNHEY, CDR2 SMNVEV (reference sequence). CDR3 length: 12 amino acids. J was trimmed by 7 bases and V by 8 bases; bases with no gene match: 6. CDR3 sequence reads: CASGQGPREQYF. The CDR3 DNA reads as TGTGCCAGCGGACAGGGGCCCAGGGAGCAGTACTTC.

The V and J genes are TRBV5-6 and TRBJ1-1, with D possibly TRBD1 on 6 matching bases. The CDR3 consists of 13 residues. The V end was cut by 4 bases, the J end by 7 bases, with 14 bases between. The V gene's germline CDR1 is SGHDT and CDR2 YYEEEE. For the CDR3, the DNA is TGTGCCAGCAGCCGGCGGACAGCCTTTGAAGCTTTCTTT. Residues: CASSRRTAFEAFF.

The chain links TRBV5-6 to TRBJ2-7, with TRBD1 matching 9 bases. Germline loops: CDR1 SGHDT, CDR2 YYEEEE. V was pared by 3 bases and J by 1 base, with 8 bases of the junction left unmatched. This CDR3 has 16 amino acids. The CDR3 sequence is CASSSPDGTGSYEQYF. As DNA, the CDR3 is TGTGCCAGCAGCTCGCCCGACGGGACAGGGTCCTACGAGCAGTACTTC.

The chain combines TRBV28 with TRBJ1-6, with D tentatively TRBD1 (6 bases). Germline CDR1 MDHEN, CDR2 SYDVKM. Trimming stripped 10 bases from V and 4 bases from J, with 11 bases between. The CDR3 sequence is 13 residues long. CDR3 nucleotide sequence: TGTGCCACCACAGGGAATTATAATTCACCCCTCCACTTT. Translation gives CATTGNYNSPLHF.

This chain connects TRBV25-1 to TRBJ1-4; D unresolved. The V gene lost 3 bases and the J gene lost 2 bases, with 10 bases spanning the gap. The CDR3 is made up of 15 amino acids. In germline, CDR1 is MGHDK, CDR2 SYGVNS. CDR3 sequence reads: CASSDPVGTNEKLFF. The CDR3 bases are TGTGCCAGCAGTGATCCCGTAGGGACTAATGAAAAACTGTTTTTT.

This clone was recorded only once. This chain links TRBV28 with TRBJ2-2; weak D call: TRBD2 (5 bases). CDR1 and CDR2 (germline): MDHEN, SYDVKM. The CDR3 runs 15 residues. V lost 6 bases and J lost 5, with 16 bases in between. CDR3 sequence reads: CASSSERLRTGELFF. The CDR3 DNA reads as TGTGCCAGCAGCAGCGAGCGGCTGAGGACCGGGGAGCTGTTTTTT. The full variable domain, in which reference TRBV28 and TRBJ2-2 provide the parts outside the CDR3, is DVKVTQSSRYLVKRTGEKVFLECVQDMDHENMFWYRQDPGLGLRLIYFSYDVKMKEKGDIPEGYSVSREKKERFSLILESASTNQTSMYLCASSSERLRTGELFFGEGSRLTVL.

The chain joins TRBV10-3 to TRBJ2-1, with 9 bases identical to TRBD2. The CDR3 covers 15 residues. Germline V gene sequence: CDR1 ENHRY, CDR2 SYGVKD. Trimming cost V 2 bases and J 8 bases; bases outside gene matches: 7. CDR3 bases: TGTGCCATCAGTGAGAGGGCTAGCGGGGCCTATGAGCAGTTCTTC. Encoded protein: CAISERASGAYEQFF.

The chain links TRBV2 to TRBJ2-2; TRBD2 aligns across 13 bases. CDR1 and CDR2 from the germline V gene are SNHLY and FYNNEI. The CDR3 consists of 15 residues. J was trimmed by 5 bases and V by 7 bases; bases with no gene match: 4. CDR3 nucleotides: TGTGCCAGCACCCGACTAGCGGGGGGAACCGGGGAGCTGTTTTTT. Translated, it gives CASTRLAGGTGELFF.

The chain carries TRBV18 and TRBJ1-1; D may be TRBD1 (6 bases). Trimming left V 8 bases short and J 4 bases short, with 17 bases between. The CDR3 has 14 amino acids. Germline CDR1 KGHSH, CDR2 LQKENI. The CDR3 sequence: CASDSIDRSTEAFF. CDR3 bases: TGTGCCAGCGATTCTATCGACAGGAGCACTGAAGCTTTCTTT.

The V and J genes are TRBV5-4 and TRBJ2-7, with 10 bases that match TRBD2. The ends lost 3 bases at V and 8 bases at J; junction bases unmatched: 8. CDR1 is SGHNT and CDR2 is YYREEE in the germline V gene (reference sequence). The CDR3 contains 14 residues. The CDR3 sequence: CASSSSLAGGKQYF. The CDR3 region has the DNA TGTGCCAGCAGCTCTTCCTTAGCGGGGGGCAAGCAGTACTTC.

The CDR3 DNA sequence: TGTGCCAGCAGCCAAGACAGGGGGCTCTCACCCCTCCACTTT. Translated, it gives CASSQDRGLSPLHF. The V gene is TRBV14, the J gene TRBJ1-6, with 8 bases identical to TRBD1. The V gene's germline CDR1 is SGHDN and CDR2 FVKESK. V trimming: 0 bases; J trimming: 10 bases; junction bases outside the gene matches: 2. This CDR3 has 14 amino acids. The full variable domain, with the rest looked up from reference TRBV14 and TRBJ1-6, is EAGVTQFPSHSVIEKGQTVTLRCDPISGHDNLYWYRRVMGKEIKFLLHFVKESKQDESGMPNNRFLAERTGGTYSTLKVQPAELEDSGVYFCASSQDRGLSPLHFGNGTRLTVT.

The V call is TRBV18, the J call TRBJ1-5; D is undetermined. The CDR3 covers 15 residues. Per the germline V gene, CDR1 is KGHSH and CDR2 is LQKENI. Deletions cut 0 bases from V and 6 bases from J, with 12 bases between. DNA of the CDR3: TGTGCCAGCTCACCACCTTTGGGTGAGGCTCAGCCCCAGCATTTT. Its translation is CASSPPLGEAQPQHF.

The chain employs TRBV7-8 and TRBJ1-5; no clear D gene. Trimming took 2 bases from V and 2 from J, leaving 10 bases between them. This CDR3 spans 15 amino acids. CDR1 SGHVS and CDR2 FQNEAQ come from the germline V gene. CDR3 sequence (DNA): TGTGCCAGCAGCTTAAAACCGAGTGGCAATCAGCCCCAGCATTTT. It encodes CASSLKPSGNQPQHF.

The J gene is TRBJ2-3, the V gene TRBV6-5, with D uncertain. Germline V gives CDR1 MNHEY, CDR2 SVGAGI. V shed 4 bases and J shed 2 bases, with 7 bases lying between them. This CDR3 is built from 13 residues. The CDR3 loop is CASSSDHTDTQYF. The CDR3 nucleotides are TGTGCCAGCAGTTCCGACCACACAGATACGCAGTATTTT.

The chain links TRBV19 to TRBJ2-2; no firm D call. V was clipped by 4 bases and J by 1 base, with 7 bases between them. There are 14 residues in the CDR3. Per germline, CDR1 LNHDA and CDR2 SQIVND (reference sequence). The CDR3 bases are TGTGCCAGTAGTAGAGGAAAGAACACCGGGGAGCTGTTTTTT. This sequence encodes CASSRGKNTGELFF.

The CDR3 coding sequence is TGTGCCAGCACCGGGACCTACGAGCAGTACTTC. Amino acid sequence: CASTGTYEQYF. The chain joins TRBV7-9 to TRBJ2-7, with D possibly being TRBD2 (5 bases). Germline assignment: CDR1 SEHNR and CDR2 FQNEAQ (reference sequence). The CDR3 length is 11 residues. The V gene lost 7 bases and the J gene lost 2 bases, with 6 bases spanning the gap. The variable domain in full, completed from reference TRBV7-9 and TRBJ2-7, reads DTGVSQNPRHKITKRGQNVTFRCDPISEHNRLYWYRQTLGQGPEFLTYFQNEAQLEKSRLLSDRFSAERPKGSFSTLEIQRTEQGDSAMYLCASTGTYEQYFGPGTRLTVT.

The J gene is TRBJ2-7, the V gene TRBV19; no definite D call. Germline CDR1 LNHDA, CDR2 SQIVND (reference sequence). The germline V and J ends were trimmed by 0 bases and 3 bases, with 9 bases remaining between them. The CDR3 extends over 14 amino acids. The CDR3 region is CASSIEVRNYEQYF. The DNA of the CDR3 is TGTGCCAGTAGTATAGAGGTCAGAAACTACGAGCAGTACTTC.

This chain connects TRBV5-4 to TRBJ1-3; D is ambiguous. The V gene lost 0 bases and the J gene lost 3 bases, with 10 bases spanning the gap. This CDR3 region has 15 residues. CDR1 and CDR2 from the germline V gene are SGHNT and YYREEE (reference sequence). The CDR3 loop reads CASSLDGRSGNTIYF. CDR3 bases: TGTGCCAGCAGCTTGGACGGCAGAAGTGGAAACACCATATATTTT.

The CDR3 DNA follows: TGTGCCAGCAGTGGACAGAGCTCCTACGAGCAGTACTTC. This translates into CASSGQSSYEQYF. The V gene is TRBV2, the J gene TRBJ2-7; the D gene is possibly TRBD1 (5 bases). This CDR3 is built from 13 residues. Trimming cost V 4 bases and J 0 bases, with 7 bases left between them. Germline V gene data show CDR1 as SNHLY and CDR2 as FYNNEI.

CDR3 loop: CASSETRGAYEQYF. The CDR3 DNA is TGTGCCAGCAGTGAAACGCGGGGGGCCTACGAGCAGTACTTC. The chain couples TRBV2 to TRBJ2-7; 8 bases fit TRBD2. Germline CDR1 reads SNHLY; CDR2 reads FYNNEI. The CDR3 extends over 14 amino acids. V lost 2 bases to trimming and J lost 2 bases; unmatched junction nucleotides: 2.

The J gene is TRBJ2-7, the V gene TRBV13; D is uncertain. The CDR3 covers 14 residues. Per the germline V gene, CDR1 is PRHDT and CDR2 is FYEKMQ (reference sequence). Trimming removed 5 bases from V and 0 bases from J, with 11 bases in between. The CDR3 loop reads CASSRIDTSYEQYF. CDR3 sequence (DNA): TGTGCCAGCAGCCGGATTGATACCTCCTACGAGCAGTACTTC.

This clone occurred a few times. The DNA of the CDR3 is TGCGCCAGCAGCTTGGAGTCTAGCGGCAACTACGAGCAGTACTTC. Translating gives CASSLESSGNYEQYF. This rearrangement joins TRBV5-1 to TRBJ2-7, with 7 bases lining up with TRBD2. Germline V gene data show CDR1 as SGHRS and CDR2 as YFSETQ. The CDR3 contains 15 residues. The J segment lost 3 bases and the V segment lost 0 bases, leaving 6 bases of the junction unmatched.

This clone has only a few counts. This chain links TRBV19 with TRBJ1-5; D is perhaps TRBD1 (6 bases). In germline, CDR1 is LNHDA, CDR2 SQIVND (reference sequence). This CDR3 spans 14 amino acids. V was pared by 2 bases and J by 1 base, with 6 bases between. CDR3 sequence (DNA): TGTGCCAGTAGTATACAGGGGAGCAATCAGCCCCAGCATTTT. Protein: CASSIQGSNQPQHF.